This T cell receptor beta chain was documented in a study of early T cells in non-severe SARS-CoV-2 infection. Study at large: Bulk RNA isolated from unsorted whole blood underwent sequencing; chains were not paired. Points from the study as a whole: Sequences matched to VDJdb favored anti-spike CD8 responses, while private and CD4 specificities were missed.

This clonotype was counted a few times. What it binds is unknown. The TCR library protocol attached unique molecular identifiers to the individual cDNA molecules. MiXCR, applied by TCRdb to the 5' RACE reads, yields one record per CDR3 protein. The data hold fewer than 120,000 distinct CDR3 sequences, with 10% to 15% observed a single time. Germline-derived CDR1 and CDR2 are MDHEN and SYDVKM. The ends were cut back, 6 bases at V and 4 bases at J, with 4 bases in the middle. The length of the CDR3 is 11 residues. The TCR sequence derives from an adult who was a healthcare worker with PCR-confirmed SARS-CoV-2 infection or an uninfected control (not recorded which). Material: whole blood, obtained at baseline. The J gene is TRBJ1-5, the V gene TRBV28, with D unresolved. The CDR3 bases are TGTGCCAGCAGGGGTAATCAGCCCCAGCATTTT. Its translation is CASRGNQPQHF.